The T cell receptor (beta chain) described here comes from a study of cytomegalovirus exposure and HLA in healthy donors. As regards this clone: Its antigen is still unknown.

PCR involved 60 Vbeta and 13 Jbeta primers. Repertoires were generated with immunoSEQ multiplex PCR, while TCRdb's copy carries only in-frame clones and drops some. The sample has about 160,000 clones. The V end was cut by 6 bases, the J end by 0 bases, with 9 bases between. Germline V gene lookup returns CDR1 KGHSH and CDR2 LQKENI. This CDR3 has 14 amino acids. The donors were healthy bone marrow donors. General study points: Several of the most significant clusters were apparently associated with common viral pathogens in a later analysis. There were reportedly fewer N-insertions in an Asian-associated ancestry cluster than the approximately 700-donor mean, in a later analysis. In vitro data verified a few CMV-associated chains as specific for CMV antigens.

Sequencing was carried out using PBMCs. The gene calls are TRBV18 and TRBJ2-1; D remains unclear. This clonotype was sampled from a young man in good health and CMV-seronegative. CDR3 sequence reads: CASSSSSSYNEQFF. The CDR3 DNA sequence: TGTGCCAGCTCGTCATCGAGCTCCTACAATGAGCAGTTCTTC.